The 32 T cell receptor beta chains listed next were all sequenced from one sample in a study of T cell changes during pregnancy in multiple sclerosis. This table comes from immunoSEQ multiplex PCR, and its TCRdb copy is limited to in-frame clones, with some not included. The table has over 55,000 clones, nearly 90% seen once. This material consisted of peripheral blood, taken in the first trimester of pregnancy. Every receptor here comes from a female donor with multiple sclerosis, enrolled in a pregnancy study.

The chain uses TRBV14 and TRBJ2-7; TRBD1 matches at 8 bases. Germline V gene lookup returns CDR1 SGHDN and CDR2 FVKESK. The CDR3 loop spans 13 amino acids. Trimming cost V 6 bases and J 2 bases; bases outside gene matches: 3. CDR3 sequence: CASSPTGAYEQYF. The CDR3 DNA sequence: TGTGCCAGCAGTCCGACAGGGGCCTACGAGCAGTACTTC.

V usage is TRBV10-2 and J usage is TRBJ2-7; 16 bases map to TRBD2. Per the germline V gene, CDR1 is WSHSY and CDR2 is SAAADI. Trimming took 6 bases from V and 6 from J; bases not matched to a gene: 8. This CDR3 contains 16 residues. CDR3 loop: CASRGGLAGGPGEQYF. CDR3 nucleotide sequence: TGCGCCAGCAGGGGGGGACTAGCGGGAGGGCCGGGCGAGCAGTACTTC.

The V call is TRBV21-1, the J call TRBJ1-4. TRBV21-1 is shown as a pseudogene. This CDR3 spans 18 amino acids. CDR3 nucleotide sequence: TGTGCCAGCAGCAAAGTCGGGGGGTGGTCGGTAACTAATGAAAAACTGTTTTTT. Its translation: CASSKVGGWSVTNEKLFF.

This clone was seen ten or more times. V is TRBV6-1 and J is TRBJ2-7; D perhaps matches TRBD2 (5 bases). Trimming took 8 bases from V and 6 from J, leaving 17 bases between them. Germline CDR1 and CDR2: MNHNS and SASEGT. This CDR3 is 13 amino acids long. CDR3 in DNA: TGTGCCAGCGGGAGTCCCGGAGCCGTCGAGCAGTACTTC. This codes for CASGSPGAVEQYF.

The chain has TRBV30 and TRBJ2-2; TRBD1 might be the D (6 bases). The CDR3 spans 13 residues. Germline V gene data show CDR1 as GTSNPN and CDR2 as SVGIG (reference sequence). V lost 3 bases to trimming and J lost 2 bases, with 7 bases between them. DNA of the CDR3: TGTGCCTGGAGCAGGGGTAACACCGGGGAGCTGTTTTTT. It specifies CAWSRGNTGELFF.

Here the CDR3 reads CASSLTLAGGINEQFF. In DNA form, the CDR3 reads TGTGCCAGCAGCCTTACCTTAGCGGGGGGGATAAATGAGCAGTTCTTC. The chain recombines TRBV4-2 with TRBJ2-1; 11 positions match TRBD2. In germline, CDR1 is LGHNA, CDR2 YNFKEQ. The CDR3 totals 16 residues. V was clipped by 4 bases and J by 7 bases; unmatched bases: 9.

The chain has TRBV6-4 and TRBJ2-3; 8 nucleotides line up with TRBD2. Trimming at V came to 5 bases and at J to 1 base, leaving 8 bases not matched to a gene. This CDR3 has 16 residues. From germline, CDR1 is MRHNA and CDR2 SNTAGT. DNA for the CDR3: TGTGCCAGCAGTAGGGGAGCGGGAGCGGGCACAGATACGCAGTATTTT. This sequence encodes CASSRGAGAGTDTQYF.

This rearrangement joins TRBV7-9 to TRBJ1-5; D remains ambiguous. Between the trimmed V and J ends, which lost 1 base and 4 bases, there was a span of 8 bases. Germline lookup yields CDR1 SEHNR and CDR2 FQNEAQ (reference sequence). This CDR3 contains 14 residues. Written as DNA, the CDR3 is TGTGCCAGCAGCTTAGTAGATCGGAATCAGCCCCAGCATTTT. Residues: CASSLVDRNQPQHF.

The CDR3 nucleotides read TGTGCCAGCCGGCCCCAGGGAACCACTGAAGCTTTCTTT. Protein: CASRPQGTTEAFF. This sequence joins TRBV7-2 and TRBJ1-1; D is possibly TRBD1 (5 bases). There are 13 residues in the CDR3. Per germline, CDR1 SGHTA and CDR2 FQGNSA. Trimming removed 8 bases from V and 4 bases from J, with 14 bases in between.

The rearrangement joins TRBV21-1 to TRBJ1-2. TRBV21-1 is a documented pseudogene. CDR3 length: 14 residues. The CDR3 sequence: CASSTGTTNGGYTF. DNA for the CDR3: TGTGCCAGCAGCACCGGGACTACGAACGGTGGCTACACCTTC.

This clone was observed a single time. The rearrangement links TRBV7-9 to TRBJ2-7; TRBD1 might be the D (5 bases). Germline values: CDR1 SEHNR, CDR2 FQNEAQ (reference sequence). V was shortened by 4 bases and J by 4 bases, with 8 bases between the two germline ends. The CDR3 is made up of 12 amino acids. CDR3 coding DNA: TGTGCCAGCAGCTCGAAGGGGTACGAGCAGTACTTC. Its translation: CASSSKGYEQYF.

The chain links TRBV2 to TRBJ2-5, with D maybe TRBD2 (6 bases). CDR1 is SNHLY and CDR2 is FYNNEI in the germline V gene. The CDR3 is 15 amino acids. Trimming removed 4 bases from V and 5 bases from J, with 17 bases in between. The CDR3 region has the DNA TGTGCCAGCAGTGCCCGGACTTCTGCGGGGGAGACCCAGTACTTC. This gives the protein CASSARTSAGETQYF.

The rearrangement joins TRBV7-9 to TRBJ1-6; 8 bases agree with TRBD1. The CDR3 extends over 14 amino acids. Germline CDR1 SEHNR, CDR2 FQNEAQ (reference sequence). J lost 10 bases, V lost 1 base, and 3 bases had no gene match. CDR3 coding DNA: TGTGCCAGCAGCTTAGTACAGGGGGAGTCACCCCTCCACTTT. It encodes CASSLVQGESPLHF.

The chain links TRBV5-1 to TRBJ1-5; TRBD1 matches 11 bases. CDR3 length equals 15 residues. The V gene end was trimmed by 2 bases and the J gene end by 11 bases; junction bases not matched to a gene: 9. Germline assignment: CDR1 SGHRS and CDR2 YFSETQ. Here the CDR3 DNA reads TGCGCCAGCAGCTTAGGGACAGGGGGGCAAATGTCCCAGCATTTT. Its translation: CASSLGTGGQMSQHF.

This chain links TRBV12-5 with TRBJ1-2, with D uncertain. V was clipped by 0 bases and J by 3 bases, with 11 bases between them. CDR3 length: 15 amino acids. Germline V CDR1 and CDR2: LGHNT, FRNRAP. The CDR3, as DNA: TGTGCTAGTGGTTTGGTACGGCAGGTGGACTATGGCTACACCTTC. Its protein product is CASGLVRQVDYGYTF.

This chain connects TRBV19 to TRBJ2-1, with 7 bases matching TRBD2. Per the germline V gene, CDR1 is LNHDA and CDR2 is SQIVND (reference sequence). After removal of 5 bases from V and 6 bases from J, the junction contained 4 bases not matched to a gene. The CDR3 length is 13 residues. The CDR3 DNA reads TGTGCCAGTAGTCGGGGGGAGGTCAATGAGCAGTTCTTC. As protein: CASSRGEVNEQFF.

The chain is built from TRBV21-1 and TRBJ2-3; the table's D gene call, TRBD2, was not cross checked with the DNA. TRBV21-1 is given as a pseudogene. The CDR3 sequence is 18 residues long. Here the CDR3 DNA reads TGTGCCAGCAGCAAAGATGAGTCTAGTTCACCCCACACAGATACGCAGTATTTT. Translating it yields CASSKDESSSPHTDTQYF.

The chain couples TRBV7-2 to TRBJ1-1, with D hard to call. V dropped 5 bases and J dropped 4 bases, with 14 bases sitting between them. CDR3 length equals 14 residues. From germline, CDR1 is SGHTA and CDR2 FQGNSA. This chain's CDR3 is CASSLPLSGTEAFF. CDR3 sequence (DNA): TGTGCCAGCAGCCTCCCCCTCTCGGGCACTGAAGCTTTCTTT.

This sequence joins TRBV14 and TRBJ1-2, with D tentatively TRBD1 (5 bases). There are 13 residues in the CDR3. Trimming left V 1 base short and J 7 bases short, with 10 bases between. Germline V lookup: CDR1 SGHDN, CDR2 FVKESK. Here the CDR3 DNA reads TGTGCCAGCAGCCAAGCGGGGGTCGGTGGCTACACCTTC. Translated, it gives CASSQAGVGGYTF. Complete variable domain (other parts from reference TRBV14 and TRBJ1-2): EAGVTQFPSHSVIEKGQTVTLRCDPISGHDNLYWYRRVMGKEIKFLLHFVKESKQDESGMPNNRFLAERTGGTYSTLKVQPAELEDSGVYFCASSQAGVGGYTFGSGTRLTVV.

The chain is built from TRBV30 and TRBJ2-1; D is undetermined. V was cut by 5 bases and J by 6 bases, with 11 bases left in between. Germline assignment: CDR1 GTSNPN and CDR2 SVGIG (reference sequence). This CDR3 spans 12 amino acids. The DNA of the CDR3 is TGTGCCTGGGGCAGGCCCGCCAATGAGCAGTTCTTC. It yields the protein CAWGRPANEQFF.

This clone was counted once. The chain links TRBV7-2 to TRBJ1-2; TRBD1 matches at 7 bases. V gave up 4 bases and J gave up 6 bases; unmatched junction bases: 8. Per the germline V gene, CDR1 is SGHTA and CDR2 is FQGNSA. The CDR3 loop spans 14 amino acids. CDR3 protein: CASSSIQGFDGYTF. The CDR3 DNA follows: TGTGCCAGCAGCTCCATACAGGGGTTTGATGGCTACACCTTC.

This clone came up once. V gene TRBV6-6 combines with J gene TRBJ1-5; 7 bases line up with TRBD1. The CDR3 sequence is 15 residues long. V lost 6 bases and J lost 3; bases outside the gene matches: 8. Looked up from germline, CDR1 is MNHNY and CDR2 is SVGAGI (reference sequence). CDR3 amino acids: CASRRTGNTNQPQHF. The CDR3 DNA is TGTGCCAGCAGAAGGACAGGCAATACCAATCAGCCCCAGCATTTT.

There are a few counts of this clone. The V call is TRBV6-5, the J call TRBJ1-5, with D possibly being TRBD1 (6 bases). The CDR3 is made up of 13 amino acids. Trimming removed 6 bases at V and 2 bases at J, with 8 bases between. Per germline, CDR1 MNHEY and CDR2 SVGAGI. The CDR3 reads CASSHRGNQPQHF. The DNA for the CDR3 is TGTGCCAGCAGCCACAGGGGCAATCAGCCCCAGCATTTT.

The gene calls are TRBV4-2 and TRBJ1-2; D uncertain. Per the germline V gene, CDR1 is LGHNA and CDR2 is YNFKEQ. V lost 0 bases and J lost 11, with 13 bases in between. There are 13 residues in the CDR3. For the CDR3, the DNA is TGTGCCAGCAGCCAAGAATTGAGGCGGGCATACACCTTC. Residues: CASSQELRRAYTF.

V is TRBV7-9 and J is TRBJ1-4; weak D call: TRBD1 (5 bases). The V and J ends lost 4 bases and 3 bases respectively, with 15 bases between them. Looked up from germline, CDR1 is SEHNR and CDR2 is FQNEAQ (reference sequence). This CDR3 is built from 16 residues. CDR3 sequence: CASSSRGSLSNEKLFF. CDR3 sequence (DNA): TGTGCCAGCAGCTCACGGGGGTCGTTGTCTAATGAAAAACTGTTTTTT.

This clone showed up just once. This chain uses TRBV4-1 with TRBJ2-5; the D gene is possibly TRBD1 (6 bases). Germline CDR1 reads MGHRA; CDR2 reads YSYEKL. The CDR3 runs to 15 residues. Between the trimmed V and J ends, which lost 0 bases and 5 bases, there was a span of 13 bases. In DNA form, the CDR3 reads TGCGCCAGCAGCCAAGATGTATGGGGGCGGGAGACCCAGTACTTC. It codes for CASSQDVWGRETQYF.

This sequence joins TRBV2 and TRBJ1-5, with TRBD1 matching over 9 bases. The CDR3 runs 17 residues. CDR1 and CDR2 from the germline V gene are SNHLY and FYNNEI. After removal of 5 bases from V and 5 bases from J, the junction contained 13 bases not matched to a gene. The CDR3 sequence is CASSRDRVAPIYQPQHF. The CDR3 region has the DNA TGTGCCAGCAGTCGGGACAGGGTTGCTCCCATTTATCAGCCCCAGCATTTT.

V is TRBV2 and J is TRBJ2-1; D unclear. V was cut by 4 bases and J by 0 bases, with 10 bases left in between. The CDR3 spans 15 residues. CDR1 is SNHLY and CDR2 is FYNNEI in the germline V gene. The CDR3 nucleotides are TGTGCCAGCAGTGTTCTGCTAAGCTCCTACAATGAGCAGTTCTTC. It specifies CASSVLLSSYNEQFF. Based on the CDR3 plus reference TRBV2 and TRBJ2-1, the full variable domain is EPEVTQTPSHQVTQMGQEVILRCVPISNHLYFYWYRQILGQKVEFLVSFYNNEISEKSEIFDDQFSVERPDGSNFTLKIRSTKLEDSAMYFCASSVLLSSYNEQFFGPGTRLTVL.

The V call is TRBV5-4, the J call TRBJ1-1; D ambiguous. Deletions cut 4 bases from V and 4 bases from J, with 17 bases between. This CDR3 is built from 15 residues. Germline V gives CDR1 SGHNT, CDR2 YYREEE (reference sequence). The DNA for the CDR3 is TGTGCCAGCAGCCATGACACCGGACGGGGCACTGAAGCTTTCTTT. This sequence encodes CASSHDTGRGTEAFF.

This clone was counted a single time. The gene calls are TRBV9 and TRBJ2-7, with TRBD2 as a possible D gene (5 bases). From germline, CDR1 is SGDLS and CDR2 YYNGEE. CDR3 length: 14 residues. V lost 0 bases and J 2 bases, leaving 9 bases between the germline ends. As DNA, the CDR3 is TGTGCCAGCAGCGTAGATGCGGGTGCCTACGAGCAGTACTTC. Its protein product is CASSVDAGAYEQYF.

This chain uses TRBV7-9 with TRBJ2-7; TRBD2 matches 11 bases. Germline CDR1 is SEHNR and CDR2 is FQNEAQ (reference sequence). Losses at the gene ends were 4 bases for V and 5 bases for J; bases not matched to a gene: 7. The CDR3 runs 15 residues. The CDR3: CASSSSKTSGDEQYF. Written as DNA, the CDR3 is TGTGCCAGCAGCTCCAGTAAGACTAGCGGGGACGAGCAGTACTTC.

CDR3 sequence: CASSTGLATYNEQFF. CDR3 nucleotides: TGTGCCAGCAGCACCGGACTAGCGACCTACAATGAGCAGTTCTTC. The V gene is TRBV7-9, the J gene TRBJ2-1; 9 bases match TRBD2. The V segment lost 5 bases and the J segment 2 bases; nucleotides outside the gene matches: 4. CDR1 is SEHNR, CDR2 FQNEAQ, per germline (reference sequence). The CDR3 covers 15 residues.